Following are 6 T cell receptor beta chains from one sample sequenced in a study of shared clonotypes between healthy human individuals. The data were produced by immunoSEQ multiplex PCR, yet TCRdb's version contains in-frame clones alone and is incomplete. The sample holds about 2 million clones; around 96% are singletons and the top ten take 0.85% to 1.3%. In the naive CD8 group, cells lacked CD45RO and were positively selected for CCR7, so terminally differentiated effector memory CD45RA+ cells were left out. The sample comprised naive CD8+ T cells sorted from blood. Every receptor here comes from a man aged 18-30 years in good health.

The chain employs TRBV7-9 and TRBJ2-5, with D tentatively TRBD1 or TRBD2 (6 bases each). CDR3 length equals 16 residues. The germline gives CDR1 SEHNR, CDR2 FQNEAQ (reference sequence). Trimming removed 5 bases at V and 5 bases at J, with 21 bases between. The CDR3 DNA is TGTGCCAGCAGCGCTCAGGTGGGGGGCTGGGAGGAGACCCAGTACTTC. Translation: CASSAQVGGWEETQYF.

The rearrangement uses TRBV27 and TRBJ2-5; TRBD2 matches 8 bases. V gave up 6 bases and J gave up 4 bases; unmatched junction bases: 13. CDR1 and CDR2 from the germline V gene are MNHEY and SMNVEV (reference sequence). The CDR3 runs to 16 residues. The CDR3 loop is CASSSGGAGGPETQYF. The CDR3 nucleotides read TGTGCCAGCAGCTCCGGGGGGGCAGGTGGGCCAGAGACCCAGTACTTC.

This clone was counted once. The gene calls are TRBV13 and TRBJ1-2; 7 positions agree with TRBD1. J gave up 3 bases and V 2 bases, and 6 bases lay outside the gene matches. The germline CDR1 and CDR2 sequences are PRHDT and FYEKMQ (reference sequence). The CDR3 runs to 15 residues. This CDR3 is CASSLKGQRHYGYTF. The DNA of the CDR3 is TGTGCCAGCAGCTTAAAGGGACAGAGACACTATGGCTACACCTTC.

This clone was seen a single time. V and J are TRBV28 and TRBJ1-5; no definite D call. This CDR3 has 15 amino acids. CDR1 is MDHEN and CDR2 is SYDVKM in the germline V gene. V dropped 4 bases and J dropped 6 bases, with 16 bases sitting between them. This CDR3 reads CASSSDAWWGQPQHF. Here the CDR3 DNA reads TGTGCCAGCAGTTCGGACGCCTGGTGGGGTCAGCCCCAGCATTTT.

This clone was detected once. The chain is built from TRBV5-1 and TRBJ2-2; perhaps TRBD1 as D (5 bases). This CDR3 is 17 amino acids long. The V gene's germline CDR1 is SGHRS and CDR2 YFSETQ. Trimming cost V 0 bases and J 3 bases, with 15 bases left between them. The CDR3 loop is CASSLAEIKGHTGELFF. The CDR3 region has the DNA TGCGCCAGCAGCTTGGCCGAGATAAAGGGGCACACCGGGGAGCTGTTTTTT.

The chain joins TRBV7-2 to TRBJ2-3; no reliable D call. Between the trimmed V and J ends, which lost 5 bases and 0 bases, there was a span of 18 bases. Germline V gene data show CDR1 as SGHTA and CDR2 as FQGNSA. CDR3 length equals 17 residues. As DNA, the CDR3 is TGTGCCAGCAGCAAAATTCCCGTCATAACTAGCACAGATACGCAGTATTTT. It translates to CASSKIPVITSTDTQYF. The full variable domain, its missing parts supplied by reference TRBV7-2 and TRBJ2-3, is GAGVSQSPSNKVTEKGKDVELRCDPISGHTALYWYRQSLGQGLEFLIYFQGNSAPDKSGLPSDRFSAERTGGSVSTLTIQRTQQEDSAVYLCASSKIPVITSTDTQYFGPGTRLTVL.